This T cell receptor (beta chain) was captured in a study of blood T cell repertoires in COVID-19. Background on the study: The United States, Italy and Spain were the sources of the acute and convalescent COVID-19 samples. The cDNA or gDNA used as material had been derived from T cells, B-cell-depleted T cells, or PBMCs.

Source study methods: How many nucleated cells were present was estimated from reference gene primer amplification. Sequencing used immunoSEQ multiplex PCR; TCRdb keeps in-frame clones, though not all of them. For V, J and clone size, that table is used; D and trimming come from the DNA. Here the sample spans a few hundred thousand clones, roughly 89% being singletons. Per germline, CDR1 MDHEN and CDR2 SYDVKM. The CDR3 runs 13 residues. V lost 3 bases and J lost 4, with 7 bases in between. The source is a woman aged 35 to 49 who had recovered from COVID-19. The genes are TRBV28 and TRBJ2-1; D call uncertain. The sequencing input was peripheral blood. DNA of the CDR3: TGTGCCAGCAGTTTCGACACTTACAATGAGCAGTTCTTC. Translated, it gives CASSFDTYNEQFF.